A selection of T cell receptor beta chains follows, all from one sample in a study of blood T cells in healthy people across ages. From the 5' RACE reads, TCRdb called clonotypes with MiXCR, one entry per CDR3 protein. This sample has 1.8 million or so distinct CDR3 sequences, with about two fifths found just once. The source material was blood. All receptors come from a human donor in good health. Both conserved end residues are part of each CDR3. Fields, in order: J gene, D gene, clone size, V gene, CDR3 protein, CDR3 DNA. A D gene is named only where the DNA matches it firmly. Rows may omit the clone size; those that give it use once, few, many or a size class.

TRBJ1-2,.,.,TRBV12-3/TRBV12-4,CASSFALKHYGYTF,TGTGCCAGCAGTTTTGCTCTGAAACACTATGGCTACACCTTC
TRBJ2-7,.,.,TRBV4-2,CASSGQYEQYF,TGTGCCAGCAGCGGACAGTACGAGCAGTACTTC
TRBJ2-1,TRBD2,.,TRBV5-1,CASSSDTGGYNEQFF,TGCGCCAGCAGTTCGGACACCGGGGGGTACAATGAGCAGTTCTTC
TRBJ2-3,TRBD2,.,TRBV29-1,CSVGMSSGGDTQYF,TGCAGCGTTGGCATGTCTAGCGGGGGCGATACGCAGTATTTT
TRBJ1-1,TRBD1,.,TRBV5-1,CASSPGTGTGVAFF,TGCGCCAGCAGCCCCGGGACAGGAACGGGGGTGGCTTTCTTT
TRBJ2-7,.,few,TRBV5-1,CASSSGEYEGYEQYF,TGCGCCAGCAGCTCCGGAGAGTACGAGGGGTACGAGCAGTACTTC
TRBJ1-2,.,.,TRBV12-5,CASASDLGGYTF,TGTGCTAGTGCCTCTGACCTGGGGGGCTACACCTTC
TRBJ2-7,.,many,TRBV29-1,CSVGGTPYEQYF,TGCAGCGTTGGAGGGACACCCTACGAGCAGTACTTC
TRBJ2-5,.,.,TRBV9,CASSVGGTGSETQYF,TGTGCCAGCAGCGTAGGTGGAACAGGTAGCGAGACCCAGTACTTC
TRBJ1-2,TRBD1,.,TRBV27,CASTYSAGDRGFYGYTF,TGTGCCAGCACCTACTCCGCGGGGGACAGGGGGTTCTATGGCTACACCTTC
TRBJ1-2,.,.,TRBV10-3,CATWEGGYTF,TGTGCCACTTGGGAGGGCGGCTACACCTTC
TRBJ2-3,TRBD1,many,TRBV12-3/TRBV12-4,CASSLGGTGTDTQYF,TGTGCCAGCAGTTTAGGAGGGACAGGCACAGATACGCAGTATTTT
TRBJ1-2,.,.,TRBV2,CASSAEFYGYTF,TGTGCCAGCAGTGCCGAGTTCTATGGCTACACCTTC
TRBJ2-7,TRBD2,.,TRBV6-2/TRBV6-3,CASRALAGALDEQYF,TGTGCCAGCAGGGCTCTAGCGGGGGCGTTGGACGAGCAGTACTTC
TRBJ2-3,.,many,TRBV7-2,CASSPGLGGTDTQYF,TGTGCCAGCAGCCCCGGTTTGGGGGGCACAGATACGCAGTATTTT
TRBJ2-7,.,.,TRBV4-2,CASSQVEGESYEQYF,TGTGCCAGCAGCCAAGTTGAGGGGGAATCATACGAGCAGTACTTC
TRBJ1-6,.,.,TRBV4-3,CASNQESRGNGSPLHF,TGCGCCAGCAACCAAGAGTCACGGGGGAATGGATCACCCCTCCACTTT
TRBJ2-4,.,.,TRBV7-8,CASSPQGEGNIQYF,TGTGCCAGCAGCCCCCAGGGGGAGGGAAACATTCAGTACTTC
TRBJ1-1,.,few,TRBV9,CASSVNGGSGQAFF,TGTGCCAGCAGCGTAAACGGAGGTTCTGGGCAAGCTTTCTTT
TRBJ2-1,.,.,TRBV7-9,CASSPQEGYSYNEQFF,TGTGCCAGCAGCCCCCAGGAGGGGTACTCCTACAATGAGCAGTTCTTC
TRBJ1-2,.,.,TRBV29-1,CSVITVQANYGHTF,TGCAGCGTTATTACGGTCCAGGCTAACTATGGCCACACCTTC
TRBJ1-2,TRBD1,few,TRBV29-1,CSVGIWDSYGYTF,TGCAGCGTCGGTATCTGGGACAGCTATGGCTACACCTTC
TRBJ2-7,.,.,TRBV11-3,CASSLLGIPSYEQYF,TGTGCCAGCAGCTTGTTGGGGATTCCTTCCTACGAGCAGTACTTC
TRBJ2-1,TRBD1,.,TRBV3-1,CASSPWATGLGREQFF,TGTGCCAGTAGCCCGTGGGCGACAGGGCTGGGTCGTGAGCAGTTCTTC
TRBJ1-4,.,.,TRBV24-1,CATSDTTGTGEKLFF,TGTGCCACCAGTGACACAACAGGAACAGGAGAAAAACTGTTTTTT
TRBJ1-2,TRBD1,.,TRBV29-1,CSVERGQGGCGYTF,TGCAGCGTTGAACGGGGTCAGGGGGGTTGTGGCTACACCTTC
TRBJ2-1,TRBD1,.,TRBV4-1,CASSQDSHTGGAYNEQFF,TGCGCCAGCAGCCAAGATTCCCACACAGGGGGCGCCTACAATGAGCAGTTCTTC
TRBJ1-4,.,.,TRBV29-1,CSVVGDNEKLFF,TGCAGCGTTGTAGGCGATAATGAAAAACTGTTTTTT
TRBJ2-1,TRBD2,few,TRBV20-1,CSARDPKSGGLYNEQFF,TGCAGTGCTAGAGACCCAAAGTCGGGGGGATTATACAATGAGCAGTTCTTC
TRBJ2-1,.,few,TRBV5-1,CASSLERAEYNEQFF,TGCGCCAGCAGCTTGGAGCGGGCGGAATACAATGAGCAGTTCTTC
TRBJ1-6,TRBD1,.,TRBV7-2,CASSWTGFDNSPLHF,TGTGCCAGCAGCTGGACAGGGTTTGATAATTCACCCCTCCACTTT
TRBJ2-5,TRBD2,.,TRBV7-2,CASSLAGGLAGFQYF,TGTGCCAGCAGCTTAGCGGGGGGACTAGCGGGGTTTCAGTACTTC